The 26 T cell receptor beta chains reported below all come from one sample, sequenced in a study of blood T cell repertoires in COVID-19. Assay: immunoSEQ multiplex PCR; the TCRdb copy retains only in-frame clones and omits some. This table has roughly 100,000 clones, around 80% appearing once. Input material: peripheral blood. These receptors came from an older man with acute or convalescent COVID-19.

V usage is TRBV5-5 and J usage is TRBJ2-7; no reliable D call. Germline CDR1 reads SGHKS; CDR2 reads YYEKEE (reference sequence). Trimming took 0 bases from V and 0 from J, leaving 7 bases between them. This CDR3 region has 14 residues. As DNA, the CDR3 is TGTGCCAGCAGCTTGGTTTCGGGCTCCTACGAGCAGTACGTC. Translating gives CASSLVSGSYEQYV.

This clone was seen once. The chain recombines TRBV12-3 or TRBV12-4 with TRBJ2-3; no definite D call. The CDR3 has 11 residues. V lost 8 bases and J 4 bases, leaving 7 bases between the germline ends. The CDR3: CASQFADTQYF. The DNA of the CDR3 is TGTGCCAGCCAGTTCGCAGATACGCAGTATTTT.

This chain links TRBV24-1 with TRBJ2-1; 8 nucleotides match TRBD1. The length of the CDR3 is 16 residues. Per germline, CDR1 KGHDR and CDR2 SFDVKD. After removal of 3 bases from V and 4 bases from J, the junction contained 7 bases not matched to a gene. The DNA for the CDR3 is TGTGCCACCAGTGATCGACCCAGACAGGGGTACAATGAGCAGTTCTTC. Translated: CATSDRPRQGYNEQFF.

The chain has TRBV7-2 and TRBJ1-1; D not resolved. The CDR3 has 13 residues. The germline V gene encodes CDR1 SGHTA and CDR2 FQGNSA. The germline V and J ends were trimmed by 4 bases and 1 base, with 7 bases remaining between them. The CDR3 region is CASSSQKNTEAFF. For the CDR3, the DNA is TGTGCCAGCAGCTCTCAGAAGAACACTGAAGCTTTCTTT.

This sequence joins TRBV5-5 and TRBJ1-6; 7 bases map to TRBD1. There are 15 residues in the CDR3. Looked up from germline, CDR1 is SGHKS and CDR2 is YYEKEE (reference sequence). V lost 4 bases and J lost 8; bases outside the gene matches: 9. CDR3 protein: CASSTYTGDDSPLHF. The CDR3 coding sequence is TGTGCCAGCAGCACCTATACAGGGGATGATTCACCCCTCCACTTT.

The chain recombines TRBV7-9 with TRBJ1-1, with TRBD1 matching over 9 bases. CDR3 length: 15 amino acids. Germline assignment: CDR1 SEHNR and CDR2 FQNEAQ (reference sequence). The V segment lost 5 bases and the J segment 4 bases; nucleotides outside the gene matches: 8. CDR3 in DNA: TGTGCCAGCAGCCCCTGGACAGGGGTGGCCACTGAAGCTTTCTTT. Translating it yields CASSPWTGVATEAFF.

The chain recombines TRBV28 with TRBJ1-2; 9 positions match TRBD1. V was pared by 6 bases and J by 4 bases, with 6 bases of the junction left unmatched. The germline CDR1 and CDR2 sequences are MDHEN and SYDVKM. CDR3 length: 14 residues. CDR3 loop: CASRRGTGFYGYTF. CDR3 nucleotides: TGTGCCAGCAGAAGGGGGACAGGGTTCTATGGCTACACCTTC.

The chain is built from TRBV6-5 and TRBJ2-7; 10 nucleotides align to TRBD2. The germline V gene has CDR1 MNHEY and CDR2 SVGAGI. The CDR3 contains 15 residues. V gave up 6 bases and J gave up 3 bases; unmatched junction bases: 8. The CDR3 DNA follows: TGTGCCAGCAGAGCGGGGGGGGTCACCTTCTACGAGCAGTACTTC. Translated, it gives CASRAGGVTFYEQYF.

For the CDR3, the DNA is TGTGCCAGCTCACTGCTACAGGGCACCGAGCAGTACGTC. Translated: CASSLLQGTEQYV. The rearrangement joins TRBV18 to TRBJ2-7; possibly TRBD1 for D (6 bases). This CDR3 is 13 amino acids long. CDR1 and CDR2 from the germline V gene are KGHSH and LQKENI. V lost 4 bases, J lost 6 bases, and 13 bases lay in between.

J is TRBJ1-1 and V is TRBV5-1, with a weak D call TRBD1 (6 bases). CDR1 and CDR2 from the germline V gene are SGHRS and YFSETQ. The CDR3 consists of 15 residues. V dropped 4 bases and J dropped 2 bases, with 15 bases sitting between them. The CDR3 nucleotides read TGCGCCAGCAGCCCCCTACAGGGATCCAACACTGAAGCTTTCTTT. This encodes CASSPLQGSNTEAFF.

The chain is built from TRBV29-1 and TRBJ1-1; D possibly corresponds to TRBD1 (5 bases). There are 13 residues in the CDR3. Germline V gene lookup returns CDR1 SQVTM and CDR2 ANQGSEA. Deletions cut 3 bases from V and 1 base from J, with 9 bases between. The CDR3: CSVDVGGNTEAFF. CDR3 DNA sequence: TGCAGCGTTGATGTCGGGGGGAACACTGAAGCTTTCTTT.

This clone is a singleton in its sample. This chain links TRBV6-5 with TRBJ1-2; 8 bases align to TRBD1. This CDR3 spans 15 amino acids. Losses at the gene ends were 7 bases for V and 4 bases for J; bases not matched to a gene: 11. Germline V gene sequence: CDR1 MNHEY, CDR2 SVGAGI. The CDR3 here is CASKTPGQAFYGYTF. Here the CDR3 DNA reads TGTGCCAGCAAGACACCGGGACAGGCTTTCTATGGCTACACCTTC.

The rearrangement uses TRBV11-3 and TRBJ2-7, with TRBD1 matching 11 bases. The V segment lost 1 base and the J segment 5 bases; nucleotides outside the gene matches: 10. The CDR3 is 17 residues long. Germline CDR1 is SGHNT and CDR2 is YENEEA. Here the CDR3 reads CASSLVSGQGAGHEQYV. For the CDR3, the DNA is TGTGCCAGCAGCTTAGTTTCAGGACAGGGGGCCGGCCACGAGCAGTACGTC.

The rearrangement links TRBV7-3 to TRBJ2-2, with 7 nucleotides matching TRBD1. V lost 3 bases and J lost 3; bases outside the gene matches: 13. The CDR3 is made up of 18 amino acids. Germline lookup yields CDR1 SGHTA and CDR2 FQGTGA. CDR3 DNA sequence: TGTGCCAGCAGCTTTCCATCGAGGTGGCAGGGGGACACCGGGGAGCTGTTTTTT. It encodes CASSFPSRWQGDTGELFF. Looking up the rest from reference TRBV7-3 and TRBJ2-2 gives the full variable domain: GAGVSQTPSNKVTEKGKYVELRCDPISGHTALYWYRQSLGQGPEFLIYFQGTGAADDSGLPNDRFFAVRPEGSVSTLKIQRTERGDSAVYLCASSFPSRWQGDTGELFFGEGSRLTVL.

This chain joins TRBV27 and TRBJ1-5; perhaps TRBD1 as D (6 bases). V lost 5 bases and J 5 bases, leaving 16 bases between the germline ends. This CDR3 region has 15 residues. Per germline, CDR1 MNHEY and CDR2 SMNVEV (reference sequence). CDR3 bases: TGTGCCAGCAGTCTGGGGGGGGCTTGGGATCAGCCCCAGCATTTT. Translating it yields CASSLGGAWDQPQHF.

The rearrangement joins TRBV4-1 to TRBJ1-1, with D possibly matching TRBD1 (5 bases). The V end lost 1 base, the J end lost 3 bases, and 15 bases lay between the germline ends. Germline CDR1 is MGHRA and CDR2 is YSYEKL. The CDR3 is 16 residues long. The chain's CDR3 is CASSQGKRQQHTEAFF. DNA for the CDR3: TGCGCCAGCAGCCAAGGGAAGCGACAGCAGCACACTGAAGCTTTCTTT.

V gene TRBV5-6 combines with J gene TRBJ2-7; 12 bases agree with TRBD1. Per the germline V gene, CDR1 is SGHDT and CDR2 is YYEEEE. With 4 bases clipped from V and 4 bases from J, the junction kept 9 bases outside the gene matches. This CDR3 region has 16 residues. The CDR3 nucleotides are TGTGCCAGCAGCATCCCCGGGACAGGGGGCAGGTACGAGCAGTACTTC. It specifies CASSIPGTGGRYEQYF.

This clone was recorded a few times. The CDR3 DNA sequence: TGCGCCAGCAGCGTAACAGGGGACCACGAGCAGTACTTC. Amino acids: CASSVTGDHEQYF. The chain recombines TRBV5-1 with TRBJ2-7, with 7 bases matching TRBD1. V lost 4 bases, J lost 5 bases, and 6 bases stayed unmatched. The CDR3 is 13 amino acids. Germline CDR1 and CDR2: SGHRS and YFSETQ.

This clone was recorded only once. The same CDR3 is also encoded by other DNA sequences in this sample. V and J are TRBV3-1 (or the pseudogene TRBV3-2) and TRBJ1-3; D remains unclear. Deletions cut 2 bases from V and 0 bases from J, with 5 bases between. The CDR3 contains 14 residues. The germline CDR1 and CDR2 sequences are LGHDT and YNNKEL (reference sequence). CDR3 nucleotide sequence: TGTGCCAGCAGCCAATCAGGCTCTGGAAACACCATATATTTT. Its protein is CASSQSGSGNTIYF.

V gene TRBV10-3 combines with J gene TRBJ2-1, with 8 bases lining up with TRBD2. The CDR3 consists of 15 residues. Unmatched junction bases numbered 7, after V lost 2 bases and J lost 7 bases. Germline V lookup: CDR1 ENHRY, CDR2 SYGVKD. Here the CDR3 reads CAISETGGASNEQFF. The CDR3, as DNA: TGTGCCATCAGTGAGACGGGGGGGGCCTCAAATGAGCAGTTCTTC.

The chain links TRBV6-1 to TRBJ1-1; 7 bases map to TRBD1. The CDR3 runs 16 residues. Germline CDR1 and CDR2: MNHNS and SASEGT. The trim removed 2 bases at V and 0 bases at J, leaving 6 bases unmatched. CDR3 in DNA: TGTGCCAGCAGTGAAAAATTGGGACAGCTGAACACTGAAGCTTTCTTT. Translated, it gives CASSEKLGQLNTEAFF.

The sample holds a few counts of this clone. The rearrangement links TRBV28 to TRBJ1-2, with TRBD1 identical over 7 bases. Trimming at V came to 5 bases and at J to 2 bases, leaving 14 bases not matched to a gene. CDR3 length equals 17 residues. In germline, CDR1 is MDHEN, CDR2 SYDVKM. The CDR3 DNA is TGTGCCAGCAGTCTTGGGGGGATGGGACAGATAAACTATGGCTACACCTTC. Protein sequence: CASSLGGMGQINYGYTF.

The V and J genes are TRBV24-1 and TRBJ2-3; 9 positions agree with TRBD2. Trimming took 0 bases from V and 4 from J; bases not matched to a gene: 10. Germline CDR1 and CDR2: KGHDR and SFDVKD. The CDR3 is 18 amino acids. CDR3 nucleotide sequence: TGTGCCACCAGTGATTTGCAAGGGCGGGGGGGATTCTCAGATACGCAGTATTTT. Translated, it gives CATSDLQGRGGFSDTQYF.

V and J are TRBV12-5 and TRBJ2-2; 9 nucleotides line up with TRBD1. V lost 7 bases to trimming and J lost 7 bases; unmatched junction nucleotides: 7. The CDR3 covers 14 residues. CDR1 is LGHNT, CDR2 FRNRAP, per germline. The CDR3 spells CASALDRGNGELFF. The CDR3 DNA reads as TGTGCTAGTGCCCTTGACAGGGGGAACGGGGAGCTGTTTTTT.

The CDR3 DNA sequence: TGTGCCAGTAGTGTCCCAGGGACAGCGGCCTACAATCAGCCCCAGCATTTT. It yields the protein CASSVPGTAAYNQPQHF. V is TRBV19 and J is TRBJ1-5, with 7 bases lining up with TRBD1. Unmatched junction bases numbered 13, after V lost 5 bases and J lost 3 bases. The CDR3 length is 17 residues. Germline V CDR1 and CDR2: LNHDA, SQIVND (reference sequence).

The chain combines TRBV30 with TRBJ1-5; 7 bases are shared with TRBD1. The J segment lost 4 bases and the V segment lost 3 bases, leaving 9 bases of the junction unmatched. CDR3 length: 15 amino acids. The germline V gene encodes CDR1 GTSNPN and CDR2 SVGIG (reference sequence). CDR3 residues: CAWRSTGTENQPQHF. Here the CDR3 DNA reads TGTGCCTGGAGGTCGACCGGGACAGAAAATCAGCCCCAGCATTTT.